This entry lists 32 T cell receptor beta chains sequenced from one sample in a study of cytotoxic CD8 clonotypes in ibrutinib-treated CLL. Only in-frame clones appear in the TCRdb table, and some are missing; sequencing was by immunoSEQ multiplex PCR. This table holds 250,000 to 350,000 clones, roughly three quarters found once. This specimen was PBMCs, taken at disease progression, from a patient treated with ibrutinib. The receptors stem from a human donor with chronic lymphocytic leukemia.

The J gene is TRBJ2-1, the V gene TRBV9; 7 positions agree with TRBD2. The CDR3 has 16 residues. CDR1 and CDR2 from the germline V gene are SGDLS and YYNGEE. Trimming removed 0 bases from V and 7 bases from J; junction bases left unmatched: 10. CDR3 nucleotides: TGTGCCAGCAGCGTAGATTGGGGACTACTTGTGAATGAGCAGTTCTTC. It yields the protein CASSVDWGLLVNEQFF.

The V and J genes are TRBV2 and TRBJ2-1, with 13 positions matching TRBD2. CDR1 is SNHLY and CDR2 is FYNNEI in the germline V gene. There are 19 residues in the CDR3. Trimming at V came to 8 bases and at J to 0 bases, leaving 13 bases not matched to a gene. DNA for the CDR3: TGTGCCAGCCGGAGTGGACTAGCGGGAGTCCTCAGCTCCTACAATGAGCAGTTCTTC. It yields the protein CASRSGLAGVLSSYNEQFF.

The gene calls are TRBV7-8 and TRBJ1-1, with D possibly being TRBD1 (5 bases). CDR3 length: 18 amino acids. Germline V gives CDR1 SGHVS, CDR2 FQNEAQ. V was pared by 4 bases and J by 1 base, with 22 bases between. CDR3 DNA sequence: TGTGCCAGCAGCTCCTCGGGGGACCTATATGAGCCGAACACTGAAGCTTTCTTT. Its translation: CASSSSGDLYEPNTEAFF.

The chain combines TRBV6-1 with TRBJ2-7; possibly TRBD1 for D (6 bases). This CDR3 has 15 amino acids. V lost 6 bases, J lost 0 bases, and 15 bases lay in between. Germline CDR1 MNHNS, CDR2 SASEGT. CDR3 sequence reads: CASSPGAGYSYEQYF. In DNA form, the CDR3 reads TGTGCCAGCAGCCCAGGGGCCGGGTACTCCTACGAGCAGTACTTC.

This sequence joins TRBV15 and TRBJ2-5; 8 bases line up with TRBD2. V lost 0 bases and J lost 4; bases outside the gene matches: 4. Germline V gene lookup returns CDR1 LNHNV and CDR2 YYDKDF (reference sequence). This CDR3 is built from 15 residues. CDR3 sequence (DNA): TGTGCCACCAGCAGAGACGGGGGGGTAGGAGAGACCCAGTACTTC. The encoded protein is CATSRDGGVGETQYF.

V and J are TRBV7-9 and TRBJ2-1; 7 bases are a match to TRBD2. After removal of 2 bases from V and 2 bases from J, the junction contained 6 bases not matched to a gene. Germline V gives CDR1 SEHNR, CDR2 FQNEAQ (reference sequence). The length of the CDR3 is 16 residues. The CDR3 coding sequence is TGTGCCAGCAGCTTAAGGGGCGGGGGAGCCTACAATGAGCAGTTCTTC. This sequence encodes CASSLRGGGAYNEQFF.

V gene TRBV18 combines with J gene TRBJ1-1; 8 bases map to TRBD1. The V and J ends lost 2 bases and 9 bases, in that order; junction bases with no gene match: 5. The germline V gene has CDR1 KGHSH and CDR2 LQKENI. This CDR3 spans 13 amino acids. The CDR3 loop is CASSPGAGGKAFF. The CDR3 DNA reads TGTGCCAGCTCACCAGGGGCAGGGGGCAAAGCTTTCTTT.

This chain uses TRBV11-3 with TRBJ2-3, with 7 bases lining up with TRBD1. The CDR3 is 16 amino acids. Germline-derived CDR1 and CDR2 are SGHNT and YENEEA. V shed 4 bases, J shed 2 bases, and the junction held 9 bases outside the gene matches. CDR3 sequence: CASSSGLTGTTDTQYF. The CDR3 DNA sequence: TGTGCCAGCAGCTCCGGACTGACAGGGACCACAGATACGCAGTATTTT.

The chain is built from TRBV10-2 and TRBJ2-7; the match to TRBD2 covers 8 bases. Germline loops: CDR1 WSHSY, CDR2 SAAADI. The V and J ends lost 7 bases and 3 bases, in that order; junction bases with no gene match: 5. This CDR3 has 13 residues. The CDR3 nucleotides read TGCGCCAGCAAAAGGAGCGGGGGCTACGAGCAGTACTTC. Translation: CASKRSGGYEQYF.

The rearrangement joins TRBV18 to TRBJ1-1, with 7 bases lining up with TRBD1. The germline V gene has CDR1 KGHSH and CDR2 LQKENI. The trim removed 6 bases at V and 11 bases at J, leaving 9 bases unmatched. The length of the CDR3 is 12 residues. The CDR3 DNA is TGTGCCAGCTCCCTAGGGGGCGGTGAGGCTTTCTTT. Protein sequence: CASSLGGGEAFF. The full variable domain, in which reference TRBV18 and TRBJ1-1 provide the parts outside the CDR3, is NAGVMQNPRHLVRRRGQEARLRCSPMKGHSHVYWYRQLPEEGLKFMVYLQKENIIDESGMPKERFSAEFPKEGPSILRIQQVVRGDSAAYFCASSLGGGEAFFGQGTRLTVV.

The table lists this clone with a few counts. The CDR3 reads CASSLSGGQVGEQYF. The CDR3 bases are TGTGCCAGCAGCTTATCAGGGGGGCAAGTTGGCGAGCAGTACTTC. This chain joins TRBV7-3 and TRBJ2-7, with D perhaps matching TRBD1 (7 bases). From germline, CDR1 is SGHTA and CDR2 FQGTGA. This CDR3 is 15 amino acids long. V lost 2 bases to trimming and J lost 6 bases, with 17 bases between them.

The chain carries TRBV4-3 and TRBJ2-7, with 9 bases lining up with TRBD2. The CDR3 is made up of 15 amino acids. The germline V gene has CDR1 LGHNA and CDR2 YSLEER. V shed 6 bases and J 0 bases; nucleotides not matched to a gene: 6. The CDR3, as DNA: TGCGCCAGCAGGATGAGGACTAGCGACTCCTACGAGCAGTACTTC. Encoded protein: CASRMRTSDSYEQYF.

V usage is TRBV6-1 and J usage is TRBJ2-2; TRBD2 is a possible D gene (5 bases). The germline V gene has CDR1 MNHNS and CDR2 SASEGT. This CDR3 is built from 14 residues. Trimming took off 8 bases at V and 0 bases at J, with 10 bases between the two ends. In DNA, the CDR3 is TGTGCCAGCCGGGGATTTTCGAACACCGGGGAGCTGTTTTTT. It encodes CASRGFSNTGELFF.

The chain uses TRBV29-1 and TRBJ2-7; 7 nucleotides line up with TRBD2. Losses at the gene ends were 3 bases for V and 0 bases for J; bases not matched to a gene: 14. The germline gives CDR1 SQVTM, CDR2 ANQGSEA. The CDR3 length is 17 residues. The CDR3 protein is CSVEGISSGPSSYEQYF. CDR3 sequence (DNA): TGCAGCGTTGAGGGGATCTCTAGCGGCCCAAGCTCCTACGAGCAGTACTTC.

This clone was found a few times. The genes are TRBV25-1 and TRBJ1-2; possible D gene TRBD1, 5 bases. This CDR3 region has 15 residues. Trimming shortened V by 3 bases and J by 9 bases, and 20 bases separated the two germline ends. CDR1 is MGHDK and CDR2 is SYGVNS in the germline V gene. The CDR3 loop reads CASSDGAGSSQRYTF. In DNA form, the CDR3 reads TGTGCCAGCAGTGATGGGGCCGGGTCTTCCCAACGCTACACCTTC.

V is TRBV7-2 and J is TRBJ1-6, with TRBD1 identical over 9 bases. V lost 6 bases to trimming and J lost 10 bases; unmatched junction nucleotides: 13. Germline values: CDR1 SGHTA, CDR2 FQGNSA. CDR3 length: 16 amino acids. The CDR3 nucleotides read TGTGCCAGCAGAGATGGCTCCGGGACAGGGAGATCACCCCTCCACTTT. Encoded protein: CASRDGSGTGRSPLHF.

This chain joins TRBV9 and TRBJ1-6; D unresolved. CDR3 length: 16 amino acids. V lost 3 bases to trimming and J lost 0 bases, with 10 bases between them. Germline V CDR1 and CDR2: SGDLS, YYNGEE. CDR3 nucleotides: TGTGCCAGCAGCGACGAGCCAGGCTCCTATAATTCACCCCTCCACTTT. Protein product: CASSDEPGSYNSPLHF. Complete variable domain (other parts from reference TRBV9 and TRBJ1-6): DSGVTQTPKHLITATGQRVTLRCSPRSGDLSVYWYQQSLDQGLQFLIQYYNGEERAKGNILERFSAQQFPDLHSELNLSSLELGDSALYFCASSDEPGSYNSPLHFGNGTRLTVT.

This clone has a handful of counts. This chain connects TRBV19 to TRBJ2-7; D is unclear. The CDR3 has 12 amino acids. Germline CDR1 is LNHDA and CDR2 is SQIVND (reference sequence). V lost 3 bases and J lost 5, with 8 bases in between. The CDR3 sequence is CASSIGWDEQYF. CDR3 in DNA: TGTGCCAGTAGTATCGGTTGGGACGAGCAGTACTTC.

The CDR3 region is CASSQDRYRAYEQYF. For the CDR3, the DNA is TGCGCCAGCAGCCAAGATCGGTACCGAGCCTACGAGCAGTACTTC. This rearrangement joins TRBV4-1 to TRBJ2-7; the D is unclear. The CDR3 spans 15 residues. Trimming took 0 bases from V and 2 from J, leaving 11 bases between them. Germline V CDR1 and CDR2: MGHRA, YSYEKL.

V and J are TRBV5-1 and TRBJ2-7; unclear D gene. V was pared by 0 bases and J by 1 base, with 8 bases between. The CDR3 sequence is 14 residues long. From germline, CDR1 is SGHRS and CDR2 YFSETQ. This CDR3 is CASSLVGQSYEQYF. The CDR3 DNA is TGCGCCAGCAGCTTGGTCGGGCAGTCCTACGAGCAGTACTTC.

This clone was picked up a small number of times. In nucleotides, the CDR3 is TGTGCCAGCAGTTCGATCTTTACAGGGTGGGACACCGGGGAGCTGTTTTTT. It specifies CASSSIFTGWDTGELFF. This chain joins TRBV28 and TRBJ2-2; possibly TRBD1 for D (6 bases). Germline CDR1 is MDHEN and CDR2 is SYDVKM. V lost 4 bases to trimming and J lost 3 bases, with 18 bases between them. The CDR3 length is 17 residues. Looking up the rest from reference TRBV28 and TRBJ2-2 gives the full variable domain: DVKVTQSSRYLVKRTGEKVFLECVQDMDHENMFWYRQDPGLGLRLIYFSYDVKMKEKGDIPEGYSVSREKKERFSLILESASTNQTSMYLCASSSIFTGWDTGELFFGEGSRLTVL.

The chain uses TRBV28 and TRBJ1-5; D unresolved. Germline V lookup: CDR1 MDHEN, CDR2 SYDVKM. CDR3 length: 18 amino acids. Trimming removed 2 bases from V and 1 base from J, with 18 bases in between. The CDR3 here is CASSLMVGFGWSNQPQHF. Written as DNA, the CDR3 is TGTGCCAGCAGTTTAATGGTTGGTTTTGGATGGAGCAATCAGCCCCAGCATTTT.

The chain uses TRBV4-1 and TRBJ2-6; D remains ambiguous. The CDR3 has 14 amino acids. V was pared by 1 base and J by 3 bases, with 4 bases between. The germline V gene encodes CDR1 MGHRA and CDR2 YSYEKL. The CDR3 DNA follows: TGCGCCAGCAGCCAAGTGATTGGGGCCAACGTCCTGACTTTC. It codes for CASSQVIGANVLTF.

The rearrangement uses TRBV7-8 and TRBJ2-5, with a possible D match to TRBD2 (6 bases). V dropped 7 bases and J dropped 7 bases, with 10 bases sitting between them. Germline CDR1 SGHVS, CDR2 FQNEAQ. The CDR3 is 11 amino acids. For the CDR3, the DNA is TGTGCCAGCACCCTGGGGGGGACCCAGTACTTC. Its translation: CASTLGGTQYF.

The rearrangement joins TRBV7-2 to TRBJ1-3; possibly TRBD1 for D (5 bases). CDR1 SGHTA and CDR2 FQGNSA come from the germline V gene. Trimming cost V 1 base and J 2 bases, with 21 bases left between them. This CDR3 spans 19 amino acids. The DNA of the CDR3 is TGTGCCAGCAGCTTAGGATTATGCTGCGACAGCGGTACTGGAAACACCATATATTTT. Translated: CASSLGLCCDSGTGNTIYF.

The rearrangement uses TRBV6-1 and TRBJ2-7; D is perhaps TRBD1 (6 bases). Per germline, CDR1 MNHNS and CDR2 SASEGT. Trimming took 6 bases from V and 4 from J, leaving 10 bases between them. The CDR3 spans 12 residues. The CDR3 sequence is CASRAGVYEQYF. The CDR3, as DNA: TGTGCCAGCAGGGCAGGGGTGTACGAGCAGTACTTC.

The CDR3 spells CASSWSGRETQYF. CDR3 coding DNA: TGCGCCAGCAGCTGGTCGGGGAGAGAGACCCAGTACTTC. The chain carries TRBV5-1 and TRBJ2-5; D might be TRBD2 (5 bases). Trimming pared 3 bases from V and 4 bases from J, leaving 10 bases between. Germline assignment: CDR1 SGHRS and CDR2 YFSETQ. CDR3 length: 13 amino acids.

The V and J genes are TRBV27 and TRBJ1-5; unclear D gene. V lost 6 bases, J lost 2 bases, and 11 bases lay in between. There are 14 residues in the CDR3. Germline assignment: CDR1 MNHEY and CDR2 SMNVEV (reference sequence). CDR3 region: CASSFSQRNQPQHF. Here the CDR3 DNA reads TGTGCCAGCAGCTTCTCACAGCGCAATCAGCCCCAGCATTTT.

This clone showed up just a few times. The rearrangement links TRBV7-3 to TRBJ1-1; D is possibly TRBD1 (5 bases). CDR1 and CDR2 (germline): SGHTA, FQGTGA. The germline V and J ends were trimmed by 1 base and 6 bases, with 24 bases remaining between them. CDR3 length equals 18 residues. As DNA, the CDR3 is TGTGCCAGCAGCTTAAAGTATCAGGGAACGGGGCAGGTGGCTGAAGCTTTCTTT. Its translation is CASSLKYQGTGQVAEAFF.

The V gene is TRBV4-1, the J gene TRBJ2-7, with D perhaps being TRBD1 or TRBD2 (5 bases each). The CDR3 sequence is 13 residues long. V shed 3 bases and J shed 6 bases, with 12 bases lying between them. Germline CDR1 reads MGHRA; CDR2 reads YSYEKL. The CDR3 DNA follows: TGCGCCAGCAGCCACTCGCAGGGACGCGAGCAGTACTTC. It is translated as CASSHSQGREQYF.

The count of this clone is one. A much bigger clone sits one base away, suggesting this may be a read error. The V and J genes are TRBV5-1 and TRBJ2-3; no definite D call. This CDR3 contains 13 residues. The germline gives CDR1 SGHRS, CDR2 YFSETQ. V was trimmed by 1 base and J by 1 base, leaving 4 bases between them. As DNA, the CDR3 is TGCGCCAGCAGCTTGCGGGGCACAGATACGCAGTATTTT. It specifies CASSLRGTDTQYF.

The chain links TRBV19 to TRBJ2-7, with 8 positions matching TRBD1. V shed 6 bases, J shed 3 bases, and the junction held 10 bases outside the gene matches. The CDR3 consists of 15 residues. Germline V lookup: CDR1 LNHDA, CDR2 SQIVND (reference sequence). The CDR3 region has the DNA TGTGCCAGTAGCCCTGGACAGGGTTTGTTCTACGAGCAGTACTTC. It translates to CASSPGQGLFYEQYF.